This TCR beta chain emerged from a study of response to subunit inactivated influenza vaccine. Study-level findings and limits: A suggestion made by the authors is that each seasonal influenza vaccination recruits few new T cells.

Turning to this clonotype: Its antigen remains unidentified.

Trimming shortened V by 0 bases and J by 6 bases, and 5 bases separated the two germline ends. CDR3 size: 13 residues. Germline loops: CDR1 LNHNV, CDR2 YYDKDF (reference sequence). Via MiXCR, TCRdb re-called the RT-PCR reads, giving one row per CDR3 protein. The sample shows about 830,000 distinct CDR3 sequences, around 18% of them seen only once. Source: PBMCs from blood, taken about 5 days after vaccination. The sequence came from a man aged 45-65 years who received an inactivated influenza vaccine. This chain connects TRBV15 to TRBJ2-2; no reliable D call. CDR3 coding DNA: TGTGCCACCAGCAGAGATTATGCCGGGGAGCTGTTTTTT. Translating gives CATSRDYAGELFF. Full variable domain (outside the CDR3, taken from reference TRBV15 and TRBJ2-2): DAMVIQNPRYQVTQFGKPVTLSCSQTLNHNVMYWYQQKSSQAPKLLFHYYDKDFNNEADTPDNFQSRRPNTSFCFLDIRSPGLGDTAMYLCATSRDYAGELFFGEGSRLTVL.